A selection of T cell receptor beta chains follows, all from one sample in a study of T cells in Graves' hyperthyroidism and ophthalmopathy. TCRdb redid the calling of the multiplex PCR reads with MiXCR, one entry per CDR3 protein. This table holds some 440,000 distinct CDR3 sequences, less than 20% found once. Sequences were obtained from blood. The receptors shown here come from a woman aged 18-29 years with Graves' hyperthyroidism. CDR3s leave out the opening cysteine and the closing phenylalanine or tryptophan. Fields, in order: clone size, J gene, D gene, V gene, CDR3 protein. The D gene is left open where the match is weak. Size values are once, few and many counts, or a class for expanded clones, and some rows have none.

abundance: NA
j_gene: TRBJ2-7
d_gene: TRBD2
v_gene: TRBV20-1
CDR3aa: SSRDYYEQY

abundance: many
j_gene: TRBJ2-1
d_gene: TRBD1
v_gene: TRBV3-1
CDR3aa: ASSRTGPNNNEQF

abundance: NA
j_gene: TRBJ2-3
d_gene: TRBD2
v_gene: TRBV10-2
CDR3aa: ASSFPSGATDTQY

abundance: NA
j_gene: TRBJ1-2
d_gene: NA
v_gene: TRBV6-2/TRBV6-3
CDR3aa: ASSYSWDVRGYT

abundance: many
j_gene: TRBJ2-1
d_gene: NA
v_gene: TRBV5-1
CDR3aa: ASTPGGGEEQF

abundance: few
j_gene: TRBJ2-7
d_gene: TRBD1
v_gene: TRBV10-3
CDR3aa: AISDRQGVNEQY

abundance: many
j_gene: TRBJ1-5
d_gene: NA
v_gene: TRBV28
CDR3aa: ASSPDPGSGPQH

abundance: many
j_gene: TRBJ1-1
d_gene: NA
v_gene: TRBV20-1
CDR3aa: SASPDSLNTEAF

abundance: many
j_gene: TRBJ2-7
d_gene: TRBD1
v_gene: TRBV20-1
CDR3aa: SARTRPGQGKGEQY

abundance: many
j_gene: TRBJ2-7
d_gene: TRBD2
v_gene: TRBV2
CDR3aa: ASSEIGASGSYEQY

abundance: many
j_gene: TRBJ2-7
d_gene: TRBD2
v_gene: TRBV5-1
CDR3aa: ASSRGLAGAKSGYEQY

abundance: NA
j_gene: TRBJ2-1
d_gene: NA
v_gene: TRBV28
CDR3aa: ASRGQGNSYNEQF

abundance: many
j_gene: TRBJ1-5
d_gene: NA
v_gene: TRBV5-1
CDR3aa: ASSLAGRVNQPQH

abundance: many
j_gene: TRBJ2-1
d_gene: TRBD2
v_gene: TRBV20-1
CDR3aa: SARVLAGDLNEQF

abundance: many
j_gene: TRBJ1-1
d_gene: NA
v_gene: TRBV2
CDR3aa: ASSLPTSEAMNTEAF

abundance: many
j_gene: TRBJ1-5
d_gene: NA
v_gene: TRBV19
CDR3aa: ASSMDVVPGNQPQH

abundance: many
j_gene: TRBJ1-2
d_gene: NA
v_gene: TRBV3-1
CDR3aa: ASSPTQTAYGYT

abundance: many
j_gene: TRBJ1-2
d_gene: NA
v_gene: TRBV20-1
CDR3aa: SARERRTNYGYT

abundance: many
j_gene: TRBJ1-1
d_gene: NA
v_gene: TRBV24-1
CDR3aa: ATSDSVGNTEAF

abundance: many
j_gene: TRBJ2-2
d_gene: TRBD2
v_gene: TRBV11-2
CDR3aa: ASNHPSGGLTGELF

abundance: NA
j_gene: TRBJ1-3
d_gene: NA
v_gene: TRBV6-2/TRBV6-3
CDR3aa: ASRKRRESFSGNTIY

abundance: NA
j_gene: TRBJ2-5
d_gene: TRBD2
v_gene: TRBV29-1
CDR3aa: SVAGLGASGDLSQETQY

abundance: many
j_gene: TRBJ1-1
d_gene: NA
v_gene: TRBV12-3/TRBV12-4
CDR3aa: AHQVSGTNEAF

abundance: few
j_gene: TRBJ1-1
d_gene: NA
v_gene: TRBV15
CDR3aa: ATRHPGGNTEAF

abundance: few
j_gene: TRBJ1-1
d_gene: NA
v_gene: TRBV12-3/TRBV12-4
CDR3aa: ASRRGVWNTEAF

abundance: NA
j_gene: TRBJ1-5
d_gene: NA
v_gene: TRBV19
CDR3aa: ASRTGRGSYQPQH

abundance: few
j_gene: TRBJ1-2
d_gene: NA
v_gene: TRBV7-2
CDR3aa: ASSLGLYYGYT

abundance: many
j_gene: TRBJ2-5
d_gene: TRBD2
v_gene: TRBV2
CDR3aa: ASSWGSGGQETQY

abundance: few
j_gene: TRBJ2-1
d_gene: NA
v_gene: TRBV9
CDR3aa: ASSAPGPKQF

abundance: few
j_gene: TRBJ1-5
d_gene: TRBD1
v_gene: TRBV7-2
CDR3aa: ASRKTGGDQPQH

abundance: many
j_gene: TRBJ2-7
d_gene: TRBD2
v_gene: TRBV10-3
CDR3aa: AIRERENEQY

abundance: many
j_gene: TRBJ2-7
d_gene: NA
v_gene: TRBV2
CDR3aa: ASSGKDLTSRLSEQY